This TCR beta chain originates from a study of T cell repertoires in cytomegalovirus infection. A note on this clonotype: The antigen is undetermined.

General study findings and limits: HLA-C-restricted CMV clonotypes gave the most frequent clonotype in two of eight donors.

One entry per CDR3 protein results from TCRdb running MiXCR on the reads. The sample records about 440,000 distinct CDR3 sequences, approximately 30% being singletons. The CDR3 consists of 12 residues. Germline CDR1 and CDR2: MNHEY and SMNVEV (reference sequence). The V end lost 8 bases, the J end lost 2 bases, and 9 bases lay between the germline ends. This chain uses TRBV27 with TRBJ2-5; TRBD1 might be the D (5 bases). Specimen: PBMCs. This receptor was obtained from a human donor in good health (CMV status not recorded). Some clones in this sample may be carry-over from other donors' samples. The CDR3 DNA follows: TGTGCCAGCGGACACTTACAAGAGACCCAGTACTTC. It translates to CASGHLQETQYF.